A single sample gave rise to the 21 T cell receptor beta chains below, sequenced in a study of persistence of HIV-infected CD4 T cells. These TCRs are of unknown antigen specificity. The immunoSEQ assay was version 4, run in survey mode. The table came from immunoSEQ multiplex PCR; TCRdb's copy has only in-frame clones and leaves some out. The sample has fewer than 45,000 clones, about 85% seen once; the top ten hold 0.4% to 0.5%. Nonspecific anti-CD3/anti-CD28 bead stimulation represents the broad CD4+ T cell repertoire. Responding CD4+ T cells were sorted by upregulation of both CD40 ligand and CD69. The sequencing used CD4+ T cells sorted from PBMCs after approximately 19-hour stimulation, collected from a patient who received antiretroviral therapy. These receptors were collected from an adult woman with HIV who was CMV-seropositive.

This sequence joins TRBV30 and TRBJ2-6; 7 nucleotides align to TRBD2. V was clipped by 7 bases and J by 0 bases; unmatched bases: 9. Per germline, CDR1 GTSNPN and CDR2 SVGIG (reference sequence). The CDR3 is 16 amino acids. The CDR3, as DNA: TGTGCCTTGGGGGGGTACCGAGACTCTGGGGCCAACGTCCTGACTTTC. Encoded protein: CALGGYRDSGANVLTF.

This clone was seen once. This chain connects TRBV19 to TRBJ1-2; D is undetermined. CDR3 length: 13 residues. The V gene lost 8 bases and the J gene lost 7 bases, with 17 bases spanning the gap. The V gene's germline CDR1 is LNHDA and CDR2 SQIVND (reference sequence). This chain's CDR3 is CASATATLGGYTF. DNA of the CDR3: TGTGCCAGTGCTACAGCGACCTTAGGTGGCTACACCTTC.

CDR3 sequence: CASSLAETGRETQYF. The CDR3 region has the DNA TGCGCCAGCAGCTTGGCAGAGACAGGGCGGGAGACCCAGTACTTC. The chain carries TRBV5-1 and TRBJ2-5; 7 positions agree with TRBD1. The CDR3 loop spans 15 amino acids. The J segment lost 5 bases and the V segment lost 0 bases, leaving 7 bases of the junction unmatched. Looked up from germline, CDR1 is SGHRS and CDR2 is YFSETQ. Filled out from reference TRBV5-1 and TRBJ2-5, the complete variable domain reads KAGVTQTPRYLIKTRGQQVTLSCSPISGHRSVSWYQQTPGQGLQFLFEYFSETQRNKGNFPGRFSGRQFSNSRSEMNVSTLELGDSALYLCASSLAETGRETQYFGPGTRLLVL.

The gene calls are TRBV7-8 and TRBJ2-1; D not certain. Germline CDR1 and CDR2: SGHVS and FQNEAQ. The length of the CDR3 is 17 residues. V was shortened by 1 base and J by 0 bases, with 13 bases between the two germline ends. DNA of the CDR3: TGTGCCAGCAGCTTAGTGGACCACGTTAGCTCCTACAATGAGCAGTTCTTC. Encoded protein: CASSLVDHVSSYNEQFF.

The rearrangement uses TRBV25-1 and TRBJ1-1; 8 bases match TRBD1. The CDR3 is 16 amino acids. V trimming: 6 bases; J trimming: 1 base; junction bases outside the gene matches: 10. Per germline, CDR1 MGHDK and CDR2 SYGVNS. The CDR3 region is CASRLSDRGRNTEAFF. The DNA for the CDR3 is TGTGCCAGCAGGCTCTCAGACAGGGGTCGGAACACTGAAGCTTTCTTT.

The CDR3 loop is CASSFFRQGNTDTQYF. In nucleotides, the CDR3 is TGTGCCAGCAGCTTCTTCCGACAGGGAAACACAGATACGCAGTATTTT. This chain connects TRBV7-8 to TRBJ2-3; TRBD1 agrees at 7 bases. After removal of 3 bases from V and 2 bases from J, the junction contained 8 bases not matched to a gene. Germline V CDR1 and CDR2: SGHVS, FQNEAQ. The CDR3 is 16 residues long. The whole variable domain, filled in from reference TRBV7-8 and TRBJ2-3, reads GAGVSQSPRYKVAKRGQDVALRCDPISGHVSLFWYQQALGQGPEFLTYFQNEAQLDKSGLPSDRFFAERPEGSVSTLKIQRTQQEDSAVYLCASSFFRQGNTDTQYFGPGTRLTVL.

V and J are TRBV6-4 and TRBJ1-6; D possibly corresponds to TRBD1 (6 bases). CDR3 length equals 16 residues. The V end lost 3 bases, the J end lost 5 bases, and 14 bases lay between the germline ends. Germline assignment: CDR1 MRHNA and CDR2 SNTAGT. CDR3 in DNA: TGTGCCAGCAGTGAAAACCCGGGACAACATAATTCACCCCTCCACTTT. Protein sequence: CASSENPGQHNSPLHF.

The rearrangement uses TRBV5-4 and TRBJ2-3; 7 bases align to TRBD1. Losses at the gene ends were 4 bases for V and 1 base for J; bases not matched to a gene: 6. Germline-derived CDR1 and CDR2 are SGHNT and YYREEE (reference sequence). This CDR3 is 15 amino acids long. The CDR3, as DNA: TGTGCCAGCAGCCCCCGACAGGGACGCACAGATACGCAGTATTTT. Its translation is CASSPRQGRTDTQYF. Complete variable domain (other parts from reference TRBV5-4 and TRBJ2-3): ETGVTQSPTHLIKTRGQQVTLRCSSQSGHNTVSWYQQALGQGPQFIFQYYREEENGRGNFPPRFSGLQFPNYSSELNVNALELDDSALYLCASSPRQGRTDTQYFGPGTRLTVL.

The chain combines TRBV10-3 with TRBJ1-1, with 10 positions matching TRBD1. The CDR3 is 17 residues long. Germline V CDR1 and CDR2: ENHRY, SYGVKD. The trim removed 7 bases at V and 0 bases at J, leaving 11 bases unmatched. Here the CDR3 reads CAITPGTGVSMNTEAFF. The CDR3 DNA is TGTGCCATCACCCCCGGGACAGGGGTATCTATGAACACTGAAGCTTTCTTT.

CDR3 nucleotide sequence: TGTGCCAGCACCTCTCTTCTAGGTCAAGGCTACACCTTC. Amino acids: CASTSLLGQGYTF. This sequence joins TRBV12-3 or TRBV12-4 and TRBJ1-2; no clear D gene. This CDR3 has 13 amino acids. The V and J ends lost 7 bases and 8 bases respectively, with 17 bases between them.

The V call is TRBV10-2, the J call TRBJ2-7, with no clear D. Deletions cut 5 bases from V and 2 bases from J, with 13 bases between. Germline loops: CDR1 WSHSY, CDR2 SAAADI. CDR3 length: 14 residues. The CDR3 sequence is CASSRQAFTYEQYV. In DNA form, the CDR3 reads TGCGCCAGCAGTAGGCAGGCCTTCACCTACGAGCAGTACGTC.

The chain employs TRBV5-4 and TRBJ2-1; D is possibly TRBD2 (5 bases). The CDR3 runs to 14 residues. CDR1 is SGHNT, CDR2 YYREEE, per germline (reference sequence). The V gene lost 0 bases and the J gene lost 3 bases, with 7 bases spanning the gap. In DNA, the CDR3 is TGTGCCAGCAGCTTGGAGGCGGGCTACAATGAGCAGTTCTTC. Translating it yields CASSLEAGYNEQFF.

The chain joins TRBV27 to TRBJ1-4; the D is unclear. The CDR3 runs 14 residues. Looked up from germline, CDR1 is MNHEY and CDR2 is SMNVEV (reference sequence). The germline V and J ends were trimmed by 6 bases and 8 bases, with 16 bases remaining between them. CDR3 sequence: CASRLTGAEEKLFF. In DNA, the CDR3 is TGTGCCAGCAGACTCACTGGTGCAGAGGAAAAACTGTTTTTT.

This clone came up a few times. This chain connects TRBV2 to TRBJ1-2; tentatively, D is TRBD1 (5 bases). V lost 2 bases and J lost 4, with 11 bases in between. The CDR3 has 14 residues. The germline CDR1 and CDR2 sequences are SNHLY and FYNNEI. CDR3 in amino acids: CASSEMRGGYGYTF. CDR3 nucleotide sequence: TGTGCCAGCAGTGAAATGCGGGGGGGCTATGGCTACACCTTC.

This clone has just a few counts. The rearrangement uses TRBV18 and TRBJ2-3; D unresolved. Germline CDR1 reads KGHSH; CDR2 reads LQKENI. Trimming removed 0 bases at V and 6 bases at J, with 10 bases between. The CDR3 sequence is 14 residues long. The CDR3 region has the DNA TGTGCCAGCTCACCACCGAGCCCAGCTGATACGCAGTATTTT. Translated, it gives CASSPPSPADTQYF.

The chain joins TRBV7-2 to TRBJ1-1; D perhaps matches TRBD1 (5 bases). CDR1 and CDR2 (germline): SGHTA, FQGNSA. Trimming removed 4 bases at V and 2 bases at J, with 11 bases between. The CDR3 contains 14 residues. CDR3 sequence: CASSYRGRNTEAFF. CDR3 DNA: TGTGCCAGCAGCTACCGGGGCCGCAACACTGAAGCTTTCTTT.

The chain combines TRBV9 with TRBJ1-2, with a tentative D call TRBD1 (5 bases). Germline assignment: CDR1 SGDLS and CDR2 YYNGEE. Trimming took off 5 bases at V and 4 bases at J, with 18 bases between the two ends. The length of the CDR3 is 15 residues. CDR3 nucleotides: TGTGCCAGCAGTCCAAGAGACAGTGCGGGCTATGGCTACACCTTC. Its protein product is CASSPRDSAGYGYTF. Based on the CDR3 plus reference TRBV9 and TRBJ1-2, the full variable domain is DSGVTQTPKHLITATGQRVTLRCSPRSGDLSVYWYQQSLDQGLQFLIQYYNGEERAKGNILERFSAQQFPDLHSELNLSSLELGDSALYFCASSPRDSAGYGYTFGSGTRLTVV.

The chain has TRBV11-3 and TRBJ2-3; D not resolved. This CDR3 region has 13 residues. Looked up from germline, CDR1 is SGHNT and CDR2 is YENEEA. V was pared by 3 bases and J by 4 bases, with 8 bases between. For the CDR3, the DNA is TGTGCCAGCAGCTTTTCCGTACCAGATACGCAGTATTTT. Protein product: CASSFSVPDTQYF.

The V gene is TRBV15, the J gene TRBJ2-5; D is unclear. Trimming shortened V by 1 base and J by 1 base, and 7 bases separated the two germline ends. The CDR3 consists of 14 residues. Germline V gives CDR1 LNHNV, CDR2 YYDKDF (reference sequence). The CDR3 loop reads CATSRGEGQETQYF. CDR3 nucleotide sequence: TGTGCCACCAGCAGAGGTGAAGGCCAAGAGACCCAGTACTTC.

DNA of the CDR3: TGTGCCAGCAGTGAAGGTAGGGGTATCGTCCATGGCTACACCTTC. It yields the protein CASSEGRGIVHGYTF. The chain combines TRBV6-1 with TRBJ1-2, with D perhaps TRBD1 (5 bases). V lost 1 base and J 6 bases, leaving 15 bases between the germline ends. Looked up from germline, CDR1 is MNHNS and CDR2 is SASEGT. The CDR3 has 15 amino acids.

This clone has only one observation. The rearrangement uses TRBV12-3 or TRBV12-4 and TRBJ1-5; D uncertain. There are 13 residues in the CDR3. With 5 bases removed from V and 5 bases from J, the gap between germline ends came to 10 bases. This chain's CDR3 is CASSRKGDQPQHF. CDR3 nucleotides: TGTGCCAGCAGTCGAAAGGGCGATCAGCCCCAGCATTTT.